These T cell receptor beta chains were read from a single sample in a study of blood T cell repertoires in COVID-19. TCRdb keeps only in-frame clones here, not all; method: immunoSEQ multiplex PCR. The sample gives hundreds of thousands of clones, roughly 80% of which show up once; roughly 8% is in the top ten. What was sequenced was peripheral blood. These receptors were collected from an elderly woman with COVID-19, enrolled during active disease. CDR3s include the opening cysteine and the closing phenylalanine or tryptophan. A D gene is named only where the DNA matches it firmly. The size entry is marked missing in some rows and otherwise reads once, few, many or a size class.

cdr3_aa cdr3_nt v_call d_call clone_size j_call
CASSQDFGVGNTIYF TGTGCCAGCAGCCAAGATTTTGGAGTCGGAAACACCATATATTTT TRBV14 - - TRBJ1-3
CATKTGLNTEAFF TGTGCCACTAAGACAGGTTTGAACACTGAAGCTTTCTTT TRBV6-5 - - TRBJ1-1
CASRGAPNSYEQYF TGTGCCAGCAGGGGCGCGCCCAACTCCTACGAGCAGTACTTC TRBV19 - - TRBJ2-7
CASREPGHLTGELFF TGTGCCAGCAGGGAACCCGGACATCTAACCGGGGAGCTGTTTTTT TRBV2 - - TRBJ2-2
CASSQPGTGGSSLHF TGTGCCAGCAGCCAACCCGGGACAGGGGGTTCATCCCTCCACTTT TRBV3-1/TRBV3-2 TRBD1 few TRBJ1-6
CASSPYSDRATEAFF TGTGCCAGTAGTCCCTATAGCGACAGGGCAACTGAAGCTTTCTTT TRBV19 TRBD1 - TRBJ1-1
CASSLGVSAGEVQETQYF TGTGCCAGCAGTTTAGGGGTGTCAGCGGGAGAGGTCCAAGAGACCCAGTACTTC TRBV27 TRBD2 - TRBJ2-5
CAWSVGGIRTDTQYF TGTGCCTGGAGTGTCGGCGGGATCCGCACAGATACGCAGTATTTT TRBV30 - - TRBJ2-3
CASSDPDRGDTQYF TGTGCCAGCAGTGACCCAGACAGGGGTGATACGCAGTATTTT TRBV6-1 TRBD1 many TRBJ2-3
CASSIQRGSYEQYF TGTGCCAGTAGTATCCAGCGGGGGTCCTACGAGCAGTACTTC TRBV19 TRBD2 - TRBJ2-7
CASSFNPGDRGNTIYF TGTGCCAGCAGCTTTAATCCGGGAGACAGAGGAAACACCATATATTTT TRBV7-9 - - TRBJ1-3
CASSPTTIQGSNQPQHF TGTGCCAGCTCACCCACAACGATACAGGGAAGCAATCAACCCCAGCATTTT TRBV18 - - TRBJ1-5
CASSRQGILPIKNIQYF TGCGCCAGCAGCCGACAGGGGATACTACCTATCAAAAACATTCAGTACTTC TRBV4-1 TRBD1 - TRBJ2-4
CASSPGQNTYEQYF TGTGCCAGCAGTCCAGGACAGAACACCTACGAGCAGTACTTC TRBV11-2 - - TRBJ2-7
CASSLVGQSNEKLFF TGTGCCAGCAGCTTAGTGGGACAGTCGAATGAAAAACTGTTTTTT TRBV7-6 TRBD1 - TRBJ1-4
CASSGLPGETQYF TGTGCCAGCAGTGGCCTACCGGGGGAGACCCAGTACTTC TRBV25-1 - - TRBJ2-5
CASSFEGTASMNTEAFF TGCGCCAGCAGCTTCGAAGGGACAGCTAGCATGAACACTGAAGCTTTCTTT TRBV5-1 TRBD1 few TRBJ1-1
CASRIGTVNTGELFF TGTGCCAGCCGTATAGGGACAGTGAACACCGGGGAGCTGTTTTTT TRBV5-4 TRBD1 - TRBJ2-2
CASSPRLLSNEQFF TGTGCCAGCAGCCCAAGACTCCTTTCTAATGAGCAGTTCTTC TRBV7-3 - - TRBJ2-1
CASSLPSGVAKNIQYF TGTGCCAGCAGCCTCCCCAGCGGGGTAGCCAAAAACATTCAGTACTTC TRBV7-2 TRBD2 - TRBJ2-4
CASRRTTTGNTIYF TGTGCCAGCAGAAGGACAACCACTGGAAACACCATATATTTT TRBV11-1 - once TRBJ1-3
CASSPARDRGYEQYF TGTGCCAGCAGCCCCGCCAGGGACAGGGGCTACGAGCAGTACTTC TRBV5-4 TRBD1 - TRBJ2-7
CASSYQREGGEQFF TGTGCCAGCAGTTACCAGCGGGAGGGAGGTGAGCAGTTCTTC TRBV6-2/TRBV6-3 TRBD2 - TRBJ2-1
CASSPKEYGTGDNSPLHF TGTGCCAGCAGCCCCAAGGAGTACGGGACAGGAGATAATTCACCCCTCCACTTT TRBV7-9 TRBD1 - TRBJ1-6
CASSIVQRNTEAFF TGTGCCAGTAGTATAGTTCAGCGGAACACTGAAGCTTTCTTT TRBV19 - - TRBJ1-1
CASSTSGTAGNTIYF TGTGCCAGCAGTACCTCCGGGACTGCTGGAAACACCATATATTTT TRBV28 - - TRBJ1-3
CASSLAEGRLYF TGTGCCAGCAGTTTGGCTGAGGGTCGCTTATATTTT TRBV12-3/TRBV12-4 - - TRBJ1-3
CASRGQEGTEAFF TGTGCCAGCAGGGGACAGGAGGGGACTGAAGCTTTCTTT TRBV5-4 TRBD1 once TRBJ1-1
CSVTGATGELFF TGCAGCGTCACAGGGGCGACCGGGGAGCTGTTTTTT TRBV29-1 TRBD1 - TRBJ2-2
CASSRGTVSNQPQHF TGTGCCAGCTCCCGCGGGACGGTTAGCAATCAGCCCCAGCATTTT TRBV18 - - TRBJ1-5
CASSYDRVGNTIYF TGTGCCAGCAGTTACGACAGGGTTGGAAACACCATATATTTT TRBV6-2/TRBV6-3 TRBD1 - TRBJ1-3
CASSEAGYSTDTQYF TGTGCCAGCAGCGAAGCGGGTTATAGCACAGATACGCAGTATTTT TRBV5-4 - - TRBJ2-3
CASSPGGQETQYF TGTGCCAGCAGCCCCGGGGGTCAAGAGACCCAGTACTTC TRBV7-3 - - TRBJ2-5
CASSHLENQETQYF TGTGCCAGCAGCCACTTGGAGAACCAAGAGACCCAGTACTTC TRBV4-2 - - TRBJ2-5
CASSLAGGGPSYEQYF TGCGCCAGCAGCTTGGCCGGCGGGGGCCCCTCCTACGAGCAGTACTTC TRBV5-1 - few TRBJ2-7
CASRISGGNTEAFF TGCGCCAGCAGAATCTCCGGCGGAAACACTGAAGCTTTCTTT TRBV5-1 - - TRBJ1-1
CASSPDSEYTF TGTGCCAGCTCACCAGACAGCGAGTACACCTTC TRBV18 - - TRBJ1-2
CAISERTGGSYNEQFF TGTGCCATCAGTGAACGAACAGGGGGCTCCTACAATGAGCAGTTCTTC TRBV10-3 TRBD1 - TRBJ2-1
CATSDPSTRQETQYF TGTGCCACCAGTGACCCCTCGACTAGGCAAGAGACCCAGTACTTC TRBV24-1 - - TRBJ2-5
CASSLMGTRNTEAFF TGTGCCAGCAGCTTAATGGGGACAAGGAACACTGAAGCTTTCTTT TRBV7-2 - - TRBJ1-1
CASSYSLARVTETQYF TGTGCCAGCAGTTACTCGCTAGCTCGTGTTACGGAGACCCAGTACTTC TRBV6-5 - - TRBJ2-5